Sequencing of this TCR beta chain was carried out in a study of cytomegalovirus exposure and HLA in healthy donors. Findings and limits, study-wide: A few V segments could not be told apart, such as TRBV6-2 and TRBV6-3, and were left out. Rarity marked most TCR sequences, yet some public TCRs occurred in many donors. In a later analysis, a missense DCLRE1C variant was linked to TCR beta V- and J-gene trimming.

The study ran its PCR with 60 Vbeta and 13 Jbeta primers. Data came from immunoSEQ multiplex PCR; TCRdb stores just in-frame clones and leaves some out. The repertoire holds around 110,000 clones, with about 70% as singletons. The sample holds one count of this clone. Its specificity is not known. The CDR3 is made up of 14 amino acids. V lost 3 bases, J lost 1 base, and 9 bases lay in between. Looked up from germline, CDR1 is LNHDA and CDR2 is SQIVND (reference sequence). This chain uses TRBV19 with TRBJ1-1, with D possibly being TRBD1 (6 bases). The sample comprised PBMCs. This clonotype was sampled from a woman aged 30 to 39 in good health and CMV-seronegative. In DNA form, the CDR3 reads TGTGCCAGTAGTATCAGGGGAGCGAACACTGAAGCTTTCTTT. It yields the protein CASSIRGANTEAFF.